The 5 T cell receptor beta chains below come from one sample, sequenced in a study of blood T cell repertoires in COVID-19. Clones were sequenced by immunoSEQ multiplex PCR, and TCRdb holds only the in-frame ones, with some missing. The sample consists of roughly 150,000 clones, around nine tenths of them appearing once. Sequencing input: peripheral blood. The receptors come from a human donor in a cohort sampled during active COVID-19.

Written as DNA, the CDR3 is TGTGCCAGCAGCCAGGGCGGGACTTATCCCTACGAGCAGTACTTC. It codes for CASSQGGTYPYEQYF. The chain recombines TRBV4-2 with TRBJ2-7, with D perhaps TRBD2 (6 bases). The CDR3 has 15 residues. The V end lost 3 bases, the J end lost 2 bases, and 14 bases lay between the germline ends. Germline-derived CDR1 and CDR2 are LGHNA and YNFKEQ.

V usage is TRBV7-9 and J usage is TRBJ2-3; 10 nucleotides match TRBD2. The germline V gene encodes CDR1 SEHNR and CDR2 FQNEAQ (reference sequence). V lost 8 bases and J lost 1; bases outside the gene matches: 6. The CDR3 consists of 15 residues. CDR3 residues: CASRLAGDGTDTQYF. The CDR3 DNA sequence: TGTGCCAGCCGTCTAGCGGGGGATGGCACAGATACGCAGTATTTT.

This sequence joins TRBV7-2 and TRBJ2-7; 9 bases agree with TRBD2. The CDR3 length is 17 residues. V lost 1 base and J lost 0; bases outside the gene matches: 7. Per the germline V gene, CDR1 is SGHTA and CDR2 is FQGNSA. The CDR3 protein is CASSLGPAGGRSYEQYF. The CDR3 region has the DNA TGTGCCAGCAGCTTAGGTCCAGCGGGGGGTCGCTCCTACGAGCAGTACTTC.

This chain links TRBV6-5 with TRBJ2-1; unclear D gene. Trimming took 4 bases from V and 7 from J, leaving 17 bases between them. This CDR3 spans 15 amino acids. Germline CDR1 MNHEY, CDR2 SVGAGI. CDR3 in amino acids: CASSFYPPVRNEQFF. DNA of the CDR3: TGTGCCAGCAGTTTCTACCCCCCCGTGCGTAATGAGCAGTTCTTC.

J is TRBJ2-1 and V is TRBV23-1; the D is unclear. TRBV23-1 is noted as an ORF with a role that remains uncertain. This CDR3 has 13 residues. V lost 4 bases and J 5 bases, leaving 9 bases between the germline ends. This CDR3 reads CASSRGRHNEQFF. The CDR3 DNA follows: TGCGCCAGCAGTCGCGGCAGACACAATGAGCAGTTCTTC.